This T cell receptor (beta chain) was profiled in a study of blood T cell repertoires in COVID-19. Study-wide background: Samples taken during acute and convalescent COVID-19 were collected in the United States, Italy and Spain.

The age range of participants was about 18 to 89 years, with residence in roughly 25 US areas. Among Cohort 3 donors, those recovered had two negative PCRs, clearance, or symptom resolution. There are 15 residues in the CDR3. V dropped 4 bases and J dropped 8; count of bases not matched to a gene: 10. The V gene's germline CDR1 is KGHDR and CDR2 SFDVKD. Data came from immunoSEQ multiplex PCR; TCRdb stores just in-frame clones and leaves some out. This sample has about 310,000 clones, with about nine tenths found just once. The receptor was derived from a woman aged 35 to 49 who had recovered from COVID-19. The rearrangement joins TRBV24-1 to TRBJ1-1; 9 nucleotides agree with TRBD1. Material for sequencing was PBMCs or T cells enriched from blood (not recorded which). The DNA for the CDR3 is TGTGCCACCAGTGAGTACGAGGGACAGGGTGTGGAAGCTTTCTTT. This codes for CATSEYEGQGVEAFF.